This T cell receptor (beta chain) was captured in a study of T cell responses to AZD1222 COVID-19 vaccine. Across the whole study: Combined were second doses at about 4 or about 12 weeks.

For this clone: Its antigen is still unknown.

Study outcomes and limitations: In the spike-specific TCR repertoire, nearly half reportedly target unmutated variant regions.

This CDR3 is built from 14 residues. Trimming cost V 5 bases and J 3 bases, with 11 bases left between them. Germline CDR1 SGHVS, CDR2 FQNEAQ. Only in-frame clones appear in the TCRdb table, and some are missing; sequencing was by immunoSEQ multiplex PCR. Of fewer than 200,000 clones listed, 80% to 90% are singletons. The chain recombines TRBV7-8 with TRBJ1-5, with D unresolved. This receptor was taken from an adult in good health. The sample here was peripheral blood, taken on day 0 of AZD1222 vaccination. The CDR3 nucleotides are TGTGCCAGCAGCCGACCCGGCAACAATCAGCCCCAGCATTTT. This translates into CASSRPGNNQPQHF.